This T cell receptor beta chain stems from a study of T cell responses to AZD1222 COVID-19 vaccine. Data came from immunoSEQ multiplex PCR; TCRdb stores just in-frame clones and leaves some out. The sample lists 84,000 or so clones; 85% to 90% were seen once. The germline gives CDR1 SGHTA, CDR2 FQGTGA. V lost 3 bases to trimming and J lost 1 base; unmatched junction nucleotides: 11. This CDR3 is 18 amino acids long. This TCR was recovered from an adult in good health. The V gene is TRBV7-3, the J gene TRBJ2-1, with TRBD2 matching 8 bases. Sequencing was performed on peripheral blood, taken on day 0 of AZD1222 vaccination. The CDR3 sequence is CASSLLAGGMISYNEQFF. Written as DNA, the CDR3 is TGTGCCAGCAGCTTGCTGGCGGGAGGCATGATATCCTACAATGAGCAGTTCTTC.